This entry is about one TCR beta chain. This CDR3 spans 14 amino acids. The germline CDR1 and CDR2 sequences are LNHDA and SQIVND (reference sequence). The V end was cut by 4 bases, the J end by 2 bases, with 11 bases between. This entry is derived from a study of cytomegalovirus exposure and HLA in healthy donors. In the PCR, 60 Vbeta and 13 Jbeta primers were used. The table came from immunoSEQ multiplex PCR; TCRdb's copy has only in-frame clones and leaves some out. Here the sample spans more than 75,000 clones, 79% being singletons. The receptor was derived from a woman aged 40 to 50 in good health and CMV-seropositive. The sequencing sample was made of PBMCs. V is TRBV19 and J is TRBJ1-2; D unresolved. CDR3 in amino acids: CASSTTTENYGYTF. Here the CDR3 DNA reads TGTGCCAGTAGTACAACCACAGAGAACTATGGCTACACCTTC.